This TCR beta chain came from a study of T-cell reconstitution after alpha-beta-depleted transplantation in children listed by TCRdb under 2016. For the wider study: T-cell immune reconstitution after TCRalphabeta/CD19-depleted allogeneic hematopoietic cell transplantation in children was quantitatively tracked in the study by means of TCR repertoire profiling.

This specimen's treatment or condition label, interpreted: allogeneic hematopoietic cell transplantation with graft depleted of TCRalphabeta T cells and CD19 B cells. Transplant recipients were children who received TCRalphabeta/CD19-depleted allogeneic hematopoietic cell grafts. Library preparation was by PCR. Sequenced on an Illumina HiSeq 2500. TCR library preparation used molecular barcoding, with unique molecular identifiers applied to normalize quantification of the TCRbeta repertoire. TCRdb trimmed the raw reads at Q25, called clones with MiXCR and kept productive beta chains. Rows matching on CDR3 protein sequence are summarized as one entry with the most common DNA and genes. Here the sample has 200,000 to 250,000 distinct CDR3 sequences; approximately 8.4% occur a single time. The ten largest account for less than 40% of the sample. General study outcomes and caveats: In some patients, the high TCRbeta diversity seen at day 60 was put down to recipient T cells and intrathymic progenitors that had survived conditioning. The frequencies of hyperexpanded clones fell over the following months, and after one year, T-cell counts and TCRbeta diversity were mostly attributed to newly produced T cells. The apparently early alphabetaT-cell count recovery about two months after transplant was reportedly dependent on only several hundred rapidly expanded clones derived from non-depleted graft cells.

Reading the germline V gene (reference sequence) gives CDR1 DFQATT and CDR2 SNEGSKA. The CDR3 starts with the cysteine, ends with the phenylalanine, and has 18 residues. Only the CDR3 DNA stays, 54 bases, in frame from base 1. Trimmed from V: 6 bases; trimmed from J: 0 bases; junction bases lacking a gene match: 18. With regard to this clonotype: Its specific antigen is unknown. No base quality values were provided; no much bigger clone lies one nucleotide off.

The receptor chain draws on TRBV20-1 and TRBJ1-2, and TRBD1 matches 8 of the central bases. The origin of this receptor is a male patient aged 2-15 years who had a stem cell transplant for acute myeloid leukemia, so the T cells may come from the graft donor. The material was PBMCs, mostly from graft donor cells, obtained 360 days after TCRalphabeta/CD19-depleted stem cell transplant. In nucleotides, the sequence is TGCAGTGCCGACCACCGGGACAGGCGTTCGTTAGCTAACTATGGCTACACCTTC. The encoded protein is CSADHRDRRSLANYGYTF.